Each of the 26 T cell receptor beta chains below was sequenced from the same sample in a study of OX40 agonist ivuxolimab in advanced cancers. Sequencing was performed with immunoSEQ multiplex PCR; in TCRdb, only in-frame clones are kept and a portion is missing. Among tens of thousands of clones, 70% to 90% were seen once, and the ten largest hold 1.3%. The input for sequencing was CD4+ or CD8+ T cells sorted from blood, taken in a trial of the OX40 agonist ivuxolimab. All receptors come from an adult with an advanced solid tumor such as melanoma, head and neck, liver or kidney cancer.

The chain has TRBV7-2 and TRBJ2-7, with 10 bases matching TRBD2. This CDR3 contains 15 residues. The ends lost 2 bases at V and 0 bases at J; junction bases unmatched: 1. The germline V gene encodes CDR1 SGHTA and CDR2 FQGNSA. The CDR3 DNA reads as TGTGCCAGCAGCTTAAGGACTAGCGGCTCCTACGAGCAGTACTTC. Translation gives CASSLRTSGSYEQYF. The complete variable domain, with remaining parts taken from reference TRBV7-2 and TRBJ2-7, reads GAGVSQSPSNKVTEKGKDVELRCDPISGHTALYWYRQSLGQGLEFLIYFQGNSAPDKSGLPSDRFSAERTGGSVSTLTIQRTQQEDSAVYLCASSLRTSGSYEQYFGPGTRLTVT.

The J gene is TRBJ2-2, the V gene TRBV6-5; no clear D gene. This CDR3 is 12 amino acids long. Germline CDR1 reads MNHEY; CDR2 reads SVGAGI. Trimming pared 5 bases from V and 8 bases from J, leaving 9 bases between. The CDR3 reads CASSKLFGELFF. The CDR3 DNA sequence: TGTGCCAGCAGTAAACTATTTGGGGAGCTGTTTTTT.

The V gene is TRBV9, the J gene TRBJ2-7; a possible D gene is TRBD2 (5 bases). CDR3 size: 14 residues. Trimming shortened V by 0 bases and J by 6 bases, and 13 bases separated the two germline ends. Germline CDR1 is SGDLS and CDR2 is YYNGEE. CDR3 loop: CASSVAGSGREQYF. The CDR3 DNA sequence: TGTGCCAGCAGCGTAGCGGGAAGTGGGCGCGAGCAGTACTTC.

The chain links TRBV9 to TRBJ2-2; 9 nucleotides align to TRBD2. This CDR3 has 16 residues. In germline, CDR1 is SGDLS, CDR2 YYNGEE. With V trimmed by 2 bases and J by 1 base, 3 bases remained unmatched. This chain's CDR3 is CASSVISGGNTGELFF. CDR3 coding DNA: TGTGCCAGCAGCGTTATTAGCGGGGGGAACACCGGGGAGCTGTTTTTT. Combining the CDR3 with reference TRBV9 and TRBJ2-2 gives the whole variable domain DSGVTQTPKHLITATGQRVTLRCSPRSGDLSVYWYQQSLDQGLQFLIQYYNGEERAKGNILERFSAQQFPDLHSELNLSSLELGDSALYFCASSVISGGNTGELFFGEGSRLTVL.

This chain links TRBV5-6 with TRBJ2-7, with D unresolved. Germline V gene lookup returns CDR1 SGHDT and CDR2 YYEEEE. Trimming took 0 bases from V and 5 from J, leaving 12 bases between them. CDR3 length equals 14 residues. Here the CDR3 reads CASSLGHPGNEQYF. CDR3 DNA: TGTGCCAGCAGCTTGGGGCATCCCGGCAACGAGCAGTACTTC. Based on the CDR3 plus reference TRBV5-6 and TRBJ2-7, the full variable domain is DAGVTQSPTHLIKTRGQQVTLRCSPKSGHDTVSWYQQALGQGPQFIFQYYEEEERQRGNFPDRFSGHQFPNYSSELNVNALLLGDSALYLCASSLGHPGNEQYFGPGTRLTVT.

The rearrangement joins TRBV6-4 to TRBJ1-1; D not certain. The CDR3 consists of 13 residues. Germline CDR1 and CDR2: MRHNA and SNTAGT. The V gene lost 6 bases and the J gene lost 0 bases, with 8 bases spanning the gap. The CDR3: CASSPEMNTEAFF. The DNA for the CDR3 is TGTGCCAGCAGCCCAGAAATGAACACTGAAGCTTTCTTT.

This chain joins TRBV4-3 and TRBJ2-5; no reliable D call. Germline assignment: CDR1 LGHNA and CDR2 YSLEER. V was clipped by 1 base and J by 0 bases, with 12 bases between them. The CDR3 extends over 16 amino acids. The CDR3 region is CASSQGANRYQETQYF. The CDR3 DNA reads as TGCGCCAGCAGCCAAGGGGCTAACCGCTACCAAGAGACCCAGTACTTC.

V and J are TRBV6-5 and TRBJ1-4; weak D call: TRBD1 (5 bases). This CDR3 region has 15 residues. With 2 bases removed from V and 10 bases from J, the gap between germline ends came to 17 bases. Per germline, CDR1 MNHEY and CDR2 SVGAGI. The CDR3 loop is CASSYATGGLVKLFF. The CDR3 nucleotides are TGTGCCAGCAGTTACGCCACAGGCGGCTTGGTAAAACTGTTTTTT.

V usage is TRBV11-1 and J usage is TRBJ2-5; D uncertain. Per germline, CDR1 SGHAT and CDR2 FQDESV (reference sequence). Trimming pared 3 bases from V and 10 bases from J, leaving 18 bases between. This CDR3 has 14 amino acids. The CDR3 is CASSLGRSYTGQYF. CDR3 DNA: TGTGCCAGCAGCTTGGGTCGTAGCTATACTGGCCAGTACTTC.

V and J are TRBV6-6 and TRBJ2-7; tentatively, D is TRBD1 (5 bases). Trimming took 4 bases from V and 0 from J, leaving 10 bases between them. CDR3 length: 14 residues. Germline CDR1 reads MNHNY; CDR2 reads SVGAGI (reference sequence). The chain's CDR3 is CASSFPRASYEQYF. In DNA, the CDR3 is TGTGCCAGCAGTTTCCCCAGGGCCTCCTACGAGCAGTACTTC.

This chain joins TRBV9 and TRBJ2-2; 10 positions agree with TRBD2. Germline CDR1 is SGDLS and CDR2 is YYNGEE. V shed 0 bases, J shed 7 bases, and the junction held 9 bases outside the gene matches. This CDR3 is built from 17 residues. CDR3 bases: TGTGCCAGCAGCGTAGTGAGCGGGAGGGCCCTCGGCGGGGAGCTGTTTTTT. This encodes CASSVVSGRALGGELFF.

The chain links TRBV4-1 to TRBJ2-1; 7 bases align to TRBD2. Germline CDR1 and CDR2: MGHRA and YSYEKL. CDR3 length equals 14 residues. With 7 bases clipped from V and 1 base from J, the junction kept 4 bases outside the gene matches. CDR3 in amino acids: CASKVGGSYNEQFF. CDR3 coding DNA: TGCGCCAGCAAGGTGGGAGGGTCCTACAATGAGCAGTTCTTC.

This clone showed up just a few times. For the CDR3, the DNA is TGTGCCAGCAGTTACCGGGACAGGGGTTACGAGCAGTACTTC. This sequence encodes CASSYRDRGYEQYF. The J gene is TRBJ2-7, the V gene TRBV27, with TRBD1 matching 10 bases. Germline lookup yields CDR1 MNHEY and CDR2 SMNVEV (reference sequence). CDR3 length: 14 residues. V trimming: 4 bases; J trimming: 4 bases; junction bases outside the gene matches: 4.

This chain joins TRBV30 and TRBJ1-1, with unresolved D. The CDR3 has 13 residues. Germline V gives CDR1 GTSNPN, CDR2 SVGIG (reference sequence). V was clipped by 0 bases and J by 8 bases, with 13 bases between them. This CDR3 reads CAWSVLVQGEAFF. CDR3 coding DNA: TGTGCCTGGAGTGTCTTAGTTCAAGGCGAAGCTTTCTTT.

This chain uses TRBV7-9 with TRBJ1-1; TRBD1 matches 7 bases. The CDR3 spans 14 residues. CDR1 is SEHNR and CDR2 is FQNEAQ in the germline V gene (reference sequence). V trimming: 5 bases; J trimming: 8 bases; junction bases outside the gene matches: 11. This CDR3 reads CASSPQGGLIEAFF. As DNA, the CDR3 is TGTGCCAGCAGCCCGCAGGGGGGACTAATAGAAGCTTTCTTT.

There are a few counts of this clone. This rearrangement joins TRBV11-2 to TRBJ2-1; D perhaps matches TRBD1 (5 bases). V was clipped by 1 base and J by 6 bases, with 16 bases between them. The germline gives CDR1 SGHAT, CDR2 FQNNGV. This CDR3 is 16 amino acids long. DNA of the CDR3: TGTGCCAGCAGCTTAGTGGCAGGGTTGCTACGCAATGAGCAGTTCTTC. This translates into CASSLVAGLLRNEQFF. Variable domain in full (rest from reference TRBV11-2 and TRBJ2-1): EAGVAQSPRYKIIEKRQSVAFWCNPISGHATLYWYQQILGQGPKLLIQFQNNGVVDDSQLPKDRFSAERLKGVDSTLKIQPAKLEDSAVYLCASSLVAGLLRNEQFFGPGTRLTVL.

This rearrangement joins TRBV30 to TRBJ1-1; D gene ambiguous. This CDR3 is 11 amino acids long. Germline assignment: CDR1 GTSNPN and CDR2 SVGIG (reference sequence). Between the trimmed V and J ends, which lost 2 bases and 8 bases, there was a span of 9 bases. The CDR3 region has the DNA TGTGCCTGGAGTACCGCAGTCGAAGCTTTCTTT. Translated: CAWSTAVEAFF.

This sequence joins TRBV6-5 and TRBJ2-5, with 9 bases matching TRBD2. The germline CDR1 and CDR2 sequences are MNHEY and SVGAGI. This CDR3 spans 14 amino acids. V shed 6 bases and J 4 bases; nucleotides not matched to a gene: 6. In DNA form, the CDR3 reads TGTGCCAGCAGAATGCGGGGGGGTATAGAGACCCAGTACTTC. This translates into CASRMRGGIETQYF.

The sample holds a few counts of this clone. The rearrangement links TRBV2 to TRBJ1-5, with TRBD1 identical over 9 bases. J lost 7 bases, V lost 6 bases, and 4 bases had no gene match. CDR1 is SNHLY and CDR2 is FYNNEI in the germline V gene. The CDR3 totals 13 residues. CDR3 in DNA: TGTGCCAGCAGCCGGGACAGGGACCAGCCCCAGCATTTT. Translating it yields CASSRDRDQPQHF.

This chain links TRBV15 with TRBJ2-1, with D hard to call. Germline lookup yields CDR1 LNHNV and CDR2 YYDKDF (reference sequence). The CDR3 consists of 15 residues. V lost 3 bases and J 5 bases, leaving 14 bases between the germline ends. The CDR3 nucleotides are TGTGCCACCAGCAGGTACCGTTTCGTCGACAATGAGCAGTTCTTC. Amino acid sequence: CATSRYRFVDNEQFF.

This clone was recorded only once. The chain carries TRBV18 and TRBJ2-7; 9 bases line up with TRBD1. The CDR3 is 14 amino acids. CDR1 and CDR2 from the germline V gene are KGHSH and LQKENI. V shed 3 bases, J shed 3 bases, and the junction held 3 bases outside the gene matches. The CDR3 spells CASSPGTGNYEQYF. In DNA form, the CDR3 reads TGTGCCAGCTCACCGGGGACAGGGAACTACGAGCAGTACTTC. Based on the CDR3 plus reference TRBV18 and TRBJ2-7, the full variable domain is NAGVMQNPRHLVRRRGQEARLRCSPMKGHSHVYWYRQLPEEGLKFMVYLQKENIIDESGMPKERFSAEFPKEGPSILRIQQVVRGDSAAYFCASSPGTGNYEQYFGPGTRLTVT.

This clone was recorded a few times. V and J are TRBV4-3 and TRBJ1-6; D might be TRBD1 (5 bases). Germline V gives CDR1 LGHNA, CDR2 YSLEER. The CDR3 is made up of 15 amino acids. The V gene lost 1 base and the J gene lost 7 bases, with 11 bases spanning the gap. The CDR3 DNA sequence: TGCGCCAGCAGCCAAGCTATCCGGGACAATTCACCCCTCCACTTT. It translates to CASSQAIRDNSPLHF.

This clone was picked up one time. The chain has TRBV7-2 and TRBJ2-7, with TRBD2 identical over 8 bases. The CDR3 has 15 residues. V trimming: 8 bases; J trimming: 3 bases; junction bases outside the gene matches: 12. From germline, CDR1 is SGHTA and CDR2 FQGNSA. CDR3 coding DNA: TGTGCCAGCTCCGAGGGGATAGCGGGAATCTACGAGCAGTACTTC. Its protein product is CASSEGIAGIYEQYF. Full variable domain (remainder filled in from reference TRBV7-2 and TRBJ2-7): GAGVSQSPSNKVTEKGKDVELRCDPISGHTALYWYRQSLGQGLEFLIYFQGNSAPDKSGLPSDRFSAERTGGSVSTLTIQRTQQEDSAVYLCASSEGIAGIYEQYFGPGTRLTVT.

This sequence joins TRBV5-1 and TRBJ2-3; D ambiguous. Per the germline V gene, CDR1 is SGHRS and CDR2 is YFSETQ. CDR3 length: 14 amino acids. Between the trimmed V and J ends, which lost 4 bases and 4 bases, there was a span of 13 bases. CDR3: CASSPWVSADTQYF. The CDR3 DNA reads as TGCGCCAGCAGCCCGTGGGTCTCGGCAGATACGCAGTATTTT.

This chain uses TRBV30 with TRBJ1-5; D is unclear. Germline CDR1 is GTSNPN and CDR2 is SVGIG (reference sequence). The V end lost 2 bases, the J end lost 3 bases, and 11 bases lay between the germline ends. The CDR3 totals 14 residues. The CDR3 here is CAWSRGAYNQPQHF. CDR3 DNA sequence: TGTGCCTGGAGTAGAGGAGCCTACAATCAGCCCCAGCATTTT. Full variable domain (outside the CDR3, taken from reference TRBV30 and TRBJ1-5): SQTIHQWPATLVQPVGSPLSLECTVEGTSNPNLYWYRQAAGRGLQLLFYSVGIGQISSEVPQNLSASRPQDRQFILSSKKLLLSDSGFYLCAWSRGAYNQPQHFGDGTRLSIL.

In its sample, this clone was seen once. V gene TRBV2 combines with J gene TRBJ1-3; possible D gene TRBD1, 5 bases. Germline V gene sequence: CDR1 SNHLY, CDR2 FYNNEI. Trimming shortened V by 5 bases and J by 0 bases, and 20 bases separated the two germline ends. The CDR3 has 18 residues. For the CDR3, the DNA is TGTGCCAGCAGTCCCACCCCCAGACAGACGAGCTCTGGAAACACCATATATTTT. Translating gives CASSPTPRQTSSGNTIYF.